The text below deals with one T cell receptor (beta chain). This clone's antigen is unknown. No base quality values were provided; no much bigger clone lies one nucleotide off. The data belong to a study of blood T cell repertoires in COVID-19 (dated by TCRdb to the early 2020s). Regarding the study in general: Samples from collaborators originated in the United States, Italy and Spain and spanned both the acute and convalescent phases of COVID-19. The material from the prospective study consisted of cDNA or gDNA derived from T cells, B-cell-depleted T cells, or PBMCs. Subjects who had been exposed to COVID-19, were actively infected with it, or had recovered from it provided the deeply sampled blood TCRbeta repertoires that made up the dataset. The repertoires were released in a freely available public database meant as a resource for research on the immune response to SARS-CoV-2. Samples came from the ongoing ImmuneRACE study (first 160 participants) plus 1,254 subjects from 6 global collaborators. A de-identified subject ID, COVID-19 status, age in years and sex were almost always included in the sample metadata. Where available, HLA class I and class II types were obtained from metadata supplied by the sample provider rather than from assay-based typing. Overall study outcomes, separate from this receptor: The quantity of clinical and demographic metadata differed by source and by participant and was supplied without curation.

TCRbeta CDR3 regions were amplified from genomic DNA by means of the immunoSEQ Assay, a bias-controlled multiplex PCR. In the original analysis: The number of nucleated cells in each sample was estimated by amplification of reference gene primers within the assay. Sequence reads were collapsed and filtered to measure the absolute abundance of every unique TCRbeta CDR3 rearrangement. For each sample, productive Simpson clonality was calculated as the square root of Simpson's diversity index over productive rearrangements. This is the immuneACCESS table as TCRdb keeps it, with only in-frame sequences that have V and J called. A part of the clones is gone; compared with another copy, unresolved V genes explain less than half, and the rest is unexplained. V and J calls and clone size follow that table, whereas D and trimming were derived from the DNA. The table for this sample lists 250,000 to 300,000 clones; 86% of them were counted only once. The ten biggest clones cover around 15% of the sample.

As encoded in the germline V gene, CDR1 is MGHRA while CDR2 is YSYEKL. CDR3 length: 18 amino acids, cysteine to phenylalanine. Just the 54-base CDR3 DNA is kept, in frame starting at base 1. V is cut back by 2 bases and J by 2 bases, with 11 bases in the junction unmatched. Enrolling through a virtual design, the prospective study's participants ranged in age from roughly 18 to 95 years and lived across more than 20 United States geographic areas. In the prospective study, participants were assigned to cohorts based on the clinical history participants reported in a screening survey and a study questionnaire. ImmuneRACE Cohort 3 recovered participants were defined by two consecutive negative NP/OP PCR tests, healthcare professional clearance, or symptom resolution. In the prospective study, mobile phlebotomists collected whole blood, serum and a nasopharyngeal or oropharyngeal swab from each participant. Participants in the prospective study had the option to provide additional blood draws and questionnaires over an approximately two-month period. Blood samples from the prospective study were shipped frozen or at room temperature prior to DNA extraction.

This TCR came from a man younger than 35 who had recovered from COVID-19. Material: PBMCs or T cells enriched from blood (not recorded which). The V and J segments used are TRBV4-1 and TRBJ1-5; TRBD1 fits 8 bases in the junction. CDR3 sequence: CASSQSFITGGGNQPQHF. The DNA is TGCGCCAGCAGCCAATCTTTTATCACAGGGGGGGGCAATCAGCCCCAGCATTTT.